The present T cell receptor (beta chain) was sequenced within a study of T cell repertoires in cytomegalovirus infection. About the study: Through public TCR beta signatures, both CMV infection and matching HLA type were indicated.

TCRdb recomputed calls from the reads with MiXCR, one row per CDR3 protein. Here the sample spans 350,000 to 400,000 distinct CDR3 sequences, about 34% being singletons. As for this clonotype: The antigen remains unidentified.

Study results and limitations: Individuals carrying CMV plus the relevant HLA were identified by cumulative frequency of public TCR beta families. In two of eight donors, the top clonotype was HLA-C-restricted CMV-specific.

This CDR3 has 15 amino acids. V was pared by 0 bases and J by 7 bases, with 15 bases between. Germline CDR1 is MGHRA and CDR2 is YSYEKL. The receptor's source is a human donor in good health (CMV status not recorded). Some clones in this sample may be carry-over from other donors' samples. J is TRBJ1-2 and V is TRBV4-1, with D tentatively TRBD1 (6 bases). The sample consisted of cultured PBMCs, taken from culture after CMV antigen stimulation. The CDR3 nucleotides read TGCGCCAGCAGCCAAGAGGGGGGCGGCACTAGTGGCTACACCTTC. Residues: CASSQEGGGTSGYTF.